This T cell receptor beta chain was recovered during a study of blood T cells in healthy people across ages. Study overall: In model experiments, template switching was able to capture about one barcoded beta molecule for every two T cells that were present.

Total RNA extraction produced at least 5 micrograms (per sample) for the study. A second 7 to 11 cycle PCR used barcoded and J-beta primers. One entry per CDR3 protein results from TCRdb running MiXCR on the 5' RACE reads. The top ten clones hold about 6.7% of a sample with around 1.5 million distinct CDR3 sequences, approximately 63% of them seen once. Unmatched junction bases numbered 2, after V lost 1 base and J lost 3 bases. The CDR3 totals 15 residues. Germline CDR1 and CDR2: MNHNS and SASEGT. This TCR came from a man between 18 and 35 years old in good health. The gene calls are TRBV6-1 and TRBJ2-1; TRBD2 matches 8 bases. The sequencing input was blood. CDR3 residues: CASSEGSGVYNEQFF. CDR3 sequence (DNA): TGTGCCAGCAGTGAAGGTAGCGGGGTCTACAATGAGCAGTTCTTC.